Listed here is a single TCR beta chain. What it binds is unknown. In germline, CDR1 is SGHTA, CDR2 FQGNSA. V gave up 1 base and J gave up 6 bases; unmatched junction bases: 12. This CDR3 comprises 17 residues. These data come from a study of OX40 agonist ivuxolimab in advanced cancers. Study details: Ivuxolimab, an agonistic anti-OX40 (CD134) antibody, was given to patients. Checkpoint inhibitors had been given previously to about 40% of patients.

Profiled with immunoSEQ multiplex PCR; TCRdb holds only in-frame clones, not every one. The sample has some 86,000 clones, roughly 84% seen once. Study results and limitations: The antigen specificity of the peripheral T cells (those that were expanded) was not determined. Some patients who did not respond also had low normalized T-cell clonal expansion.

The sequence derives from an adult with an advanced solid tumor such as melanoma, head and neck, liver or kidney cancer. The chain combines TRBV7-2 with TRBJ1-1, with 9 bases aligning to TRBD1. The sample consisted of CD4+ or CD8+ T cells sorted from blood, taken in a trial of the OX40 agonist ivuxolimab. CDR3 DNA: TGTGCCAGCAGCTTAGGTGGGACAGGGACGGCCGACGCTGAAGCTTTCTTT. Translating gives CASSLGGTGTADAEAFF.